These 8 T cell receptor beta chains were sequenced from one sample in a study of immune characteristics of hereditary and idiopathic chronic pancreatitis. The library was obtained by the immunoSEQ multiplex PCR assay. TCRdb's version of the immuneACCESS table is confined to in-frame rearrangements and falls short of the full clone set. An unresolved V gene accounts for under half of the shortfall where checked; the remainder is of unknown origin. The sample table shows a few thousand clones, and approximately 80% are seen once. The ten biggest clones cover around 7.8% of the sample. Chronic pancreatitis pancreas tissue came from patients undergoing total pancreatectomy with islet autotransplantation (TPIAT). The sample taken for sequencing was pancreas tissue with hereditary chronic pancreatitis. The receptor set was obtained from a human donor with chronic pancreatitis.

This clone has just one count. The CDR3 nucleotides are TGTGCCTCACGGGGGGCGGCCACCGGGGAGCTGTTTTTT. Translated: CASRGAATGELFF. The chain uses TRBV27 and TRBJ2-2; D is perhaps TRBD2 (7 bases). The germline gives CDR1 MNHEY, CDR2 SMNVEV (reference sequence). The V end was cut by 11 bases, the J end by 4 bases, with 14 bases between. This CDR3 spans 13 amino acids.

The V gene is TRBV29-1, the J gene TRBJ1-5, with a possible D match to TRBD1 (6 bases). CDR3 size: 12 residues. Germline CDR1 and CDR2: SQVTM and ANQGSEA. The ends were cut back, 4 bases at V and 4 bases at J, with 8 bases in the middle. The CDR3 bases are TGCAGCGTTGTCCAGGGGAATCAGCCCCAGCATTTT. Its translation: CSVVQGNQPQHF. Variable domain in full (rest from reference TRBV29-1 and TRBJ1-5): SAVISQKPSRDICQRGTSLTIQCQVDSQVTMMFWYRQQPGQSLTLIATANQGSEATYESGFVIDKFPISRPNLTFSTLTVSNMSPEDSSIYLCSVVQGNQPQHFGDGTRLSIL.

The genes are TRBV10-2 and TRBJ2-1, with a weak D call TRBD2 (7 bases). V was trimmed by 2 bases and J by 4 bases, leaving 15 bases between them. The CDR3 covers 16 residues. The V gene's germline CDR1 is WSHSY and CDR2 SAAADI. Written as DNA, the CDR3 is TGCGCCAGCAGTGAGGGGGGGGGCCCCACTTACAATGAGCAGTTCTTC. Encoded protein: CASSEGGGPTYNEQFF.

This sequence joins TRBV27 and TRBJ1-6; the D is unclear. The CDR3 sequence is 12 residues long. V gave up 2 bases and J gave up 9 bases, with 5 bases separating them. Germline loops: CDR1 MNHEY, CDR2 SMNVEV (reference sequence). CDR3 amino acids: CASSLIGSPLHF. Here the CDR3 DNA reads TGTGCCAGCAGTTTAATTGGTTCACCCCTCCACTTT.

The CDR3 spells CASSFRSGDTQYF. In DNA, the CDR3 is TGTGCCAGCAGCTTCCGTAGCGGAGATACGCAGTATTTT. The rearrangement links TRBV5-6 to TRBJ2-3; perhaps TRBD2 as D (6 bases). Germline V CDR1 and CDR2: SGHDT, YYEEEE. The CDR3 contains 13 residues. The ends were cut back, 2 bases at V and 5 bases at J, with 9 bases in the middle.

The CDR3 DNA is TGTGCCAGTAGTATCGGGGGTGAAGGCTACACCTTC. Protein: CASSIGGEGYTF. The V and J genes are TRBV19 and TRBJ1-2, with D perhaps TRBD1 (5 bases). Trimming cost V 3 bases and J 8 bases, with 10 bases left between them. The CDR3 contains 12 residues. CDR1 LNHDA and CDR2 SQIVND come from the germline V gene (reference sequence).

The J gene is TRBJ1-2, the V gene TRBV10-3; TRBD1 is a possible D gene (6 bases). CDR1 is ENHRY, CDR2 SYGVKD, per germline. The V end was cut by 10 bases, the J end by 3 bases, with 6 bases between. There are 10 residues in the CDR3. The CDR3 spells CATGDYGYTF. The CDR3 coding sequence is TGTGCCACAGGGGACTATGGCTACACCTTC.

The CDR3 DNA reads as TGTGCCAGCAGGACCGGGACAGGGGCCTACAATGAGCAGTTCTTC. This translates into CASRTGTGAYNEQFF. The chain carries TRBV28 and TRBJ2-1; 10 nucleotides match TRBD1. Germline-derived CDR1 and CDR2 are MDHEN and SYDVKM. This CDR3 is 15 amino acids long. V trimming: 6 bases; J trimming: 2 bases; junction bases outside the gene matches: 4.